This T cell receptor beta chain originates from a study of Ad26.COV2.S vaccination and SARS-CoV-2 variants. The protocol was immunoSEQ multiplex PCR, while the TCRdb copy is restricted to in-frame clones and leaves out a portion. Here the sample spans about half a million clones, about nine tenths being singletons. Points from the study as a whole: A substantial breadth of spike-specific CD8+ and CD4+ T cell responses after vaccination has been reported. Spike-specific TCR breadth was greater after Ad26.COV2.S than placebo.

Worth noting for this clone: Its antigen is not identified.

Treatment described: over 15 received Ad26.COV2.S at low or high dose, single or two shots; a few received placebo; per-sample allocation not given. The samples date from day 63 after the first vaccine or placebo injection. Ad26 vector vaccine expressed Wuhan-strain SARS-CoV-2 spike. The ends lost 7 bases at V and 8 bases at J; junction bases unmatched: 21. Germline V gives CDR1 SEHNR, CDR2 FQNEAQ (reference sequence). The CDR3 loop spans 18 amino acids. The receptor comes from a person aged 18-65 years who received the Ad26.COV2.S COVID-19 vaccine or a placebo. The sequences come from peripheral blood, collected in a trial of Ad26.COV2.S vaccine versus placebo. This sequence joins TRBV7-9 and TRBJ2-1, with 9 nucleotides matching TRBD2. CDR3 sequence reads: CASKYYPSGRLQWDEQFF. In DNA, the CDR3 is TGTGCCAGCAAGTATTATCCAAGCGGGAGGTTACAATGGGATGAGCAGTTCTTC.